These 7 T cell receptor beta chains share one sample of origin, sequenced in a study of blood T cell repertoires in COVID-19. The data were produced by immunoSEQ multiplex PCR, yet TCRdb's version contains in-frame clones alone and is incomplete. The sample holds 23,000 or so clones; 80% are singletons and the top ten take 55% to 75%. Sequenced material: peripheral blood. These receptors all come from an elderly woman with acute or convalescent COVID-19.

The genes are TRBV6-5 and TRBJ1-2; 10 bases map to TRBD1. This CDR3 spans 13 amino acids. Per the germline V gene, CDR1 is MNHEY and CDR2 is SVGAGI. The ends lost 6 bases at V and 8 bases at J; junction bases unmatched: 6. The CDR3 region is CASRETGGSGYTF. DNA of the CDR3: TGTGCCAGCAGGGAGACAGGGGGCAGCGGCTACACCTTC.

This clone was seen only once. This sequence joins TRBV4-2 and TRBJ2-7; D may be TRBD2 (5 bases). This CDR3 spans 13 amino acids. The germline CDR1 and CDR2 sequences are LGHNA and YNFKEQ. Trimming removed 4 bases at V and 3 bases at J, with 10 bases between. CDR3 residues: CASSRGEGYEQYF. CDR3 coding DNA: TGTGCCAGCAGCCGCGGAGAGGGCTACGAGCAGTACTTC.

The genes are TRBV19 and TRBJ2-3; 9 nucleotides agree with TRBD2. The CDR3 is 16 residues long. Germline-derived CDR1 and CDR2 are LNHDA and SQIVND (reference sequence). With V trimmed by 1 base and J by 7 bases, 9 bases remained unmatched. The CDR3 reads CASSIASSGGPNTQYF. The DNA of the CDR3 is TGTGCCAGTAGTATAGCGAGTAGCGGGGGCCCAAATACGCAGTATTTT.

Only a few counts were recorded for this clone. The chain combines TRBV19 with TRBJ1-1, with unresolved D. CDR1 and CDR2 from the germline V gene are LNHDA and SQIVND (reference sequence). V lost 2 bases and J lost 2, with 9 bases in between. CDR3 length equals 14 residues. The CDR3 here is CASSIYRVNTEAFF. In DNA form, the CDR3 reads TGTGCCAGTAGTATATACAGAGTTAACACTGAAGCTTTCTTT.

The rearrangement joins TRBV4-2 to TRBJ2-2, with D possibly being TRBD2 (6 bases). Trimming shortened V by 0 bases and J by 7 bases, and 12 bases separated the two germline ends. The length of the CDR3 is 15 residues. CDR1 is LGHNA and CDR2 is YNFKEQ in the germline V gene. The CDR3 here is CASSQDPRGIGELFF. The DNA for the CDR3 is TGTGCCAGCAGCCAAGATCCGCGGGGTATCGGGGAGCTGTTTTTT.

This clone was detected only a few times. The rearrangement links TRBV11-3 to TRBJ1-3; D possibly corresponds to TRBD1 (6 bases). V shed 2 bases and J shed 4 bases, with 9 bases lying between them. CDR1 SGHNT and CDR2 YENEEA come from the germline V gene. The CDR3 spans 14 residues. The CDR3 sequence: CASSLIQGGNTIYF. The CDR3 DNA is TGTGCCAGCAGCTTAATACAGGGAGGAAACACCATATATTTT.

The chain combines TRBV7-2 with TRBJ2-5, with TRBD2 identical over 8 bases. Germline loops: CDR1 SGHTA, CDR2 FQGNSA. V was pared by 1 base and J by 4 bases, with 2 bases of the junction left unmatched. There are 14 residues in the CDR3. CDR3 in DNA: TGTGCCAGCAGCTTAGGCGGGGGGACAGAGACCCAGTACTTC. It yields the protein CASSLGGGTETQYF.